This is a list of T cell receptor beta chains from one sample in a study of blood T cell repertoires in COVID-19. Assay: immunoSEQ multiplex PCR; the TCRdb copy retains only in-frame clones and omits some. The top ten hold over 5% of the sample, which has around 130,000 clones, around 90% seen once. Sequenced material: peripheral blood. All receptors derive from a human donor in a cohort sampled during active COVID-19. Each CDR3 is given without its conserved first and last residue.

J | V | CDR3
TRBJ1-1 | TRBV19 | ASSRNTEAF
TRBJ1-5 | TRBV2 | ASSRTGGAQPQH
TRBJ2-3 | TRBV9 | ASSVGIQGVATDTQY
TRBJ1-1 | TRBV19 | ASGVVSGVNTEAF
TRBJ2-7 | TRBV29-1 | SVVGQGVTYEQY
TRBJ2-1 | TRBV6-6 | ASSYPRGGQDEQF
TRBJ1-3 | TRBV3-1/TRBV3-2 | ASTAQGGAGNTIY
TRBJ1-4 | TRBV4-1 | ASSRTATNEKLF
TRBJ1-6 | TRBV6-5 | ASSYETGSNSPLH
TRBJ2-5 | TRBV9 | ASSVAGGIQETQY
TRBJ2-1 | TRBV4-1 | ASSQVDRVGDEQF
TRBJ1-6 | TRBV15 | ATSIRGRLIGSPLH
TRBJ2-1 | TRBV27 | ASRRTGPSYNEQF
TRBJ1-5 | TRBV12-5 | ASGLEGAPGQPQH
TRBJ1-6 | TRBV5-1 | ASRTGNSPLH
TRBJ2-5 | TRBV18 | ASSPAGQETQY
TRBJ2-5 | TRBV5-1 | ASSGGWGDSQETQY
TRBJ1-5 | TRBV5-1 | ASSPGEWDGQPQH
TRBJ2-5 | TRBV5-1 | ASGWQGVVRQETQY
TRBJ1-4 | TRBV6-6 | ASSPGQASTNEKLF
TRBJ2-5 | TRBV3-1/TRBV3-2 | ASSQRLAGQSETQY
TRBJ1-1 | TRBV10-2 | ASSESVRVMTEAF
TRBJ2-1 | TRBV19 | ASSIVGGMASSYNEQF
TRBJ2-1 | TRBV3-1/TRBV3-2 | ASSPRWERNVEQF
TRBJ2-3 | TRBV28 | ASSIGLAGGATQY
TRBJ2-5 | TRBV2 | ASSVGGGLQETQY
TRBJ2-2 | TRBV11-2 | ASSFRGDTPGELF
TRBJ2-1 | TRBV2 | ASSESSLAGSYNEQF
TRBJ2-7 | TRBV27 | ASSPSRYEQY
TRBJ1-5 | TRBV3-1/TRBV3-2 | ASSQDRGRQPQH
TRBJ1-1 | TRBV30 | AWTKQGNTEAF
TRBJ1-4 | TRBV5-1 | ASSLGQEANEKLF
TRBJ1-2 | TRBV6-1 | ASSETQGYGYT
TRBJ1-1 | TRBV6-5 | ASSWGQTPMNTEAF
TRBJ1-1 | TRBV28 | ASSPGTGLSEAF
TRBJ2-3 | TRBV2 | ASSSTGTQY
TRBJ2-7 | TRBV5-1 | ASSLSLDNEQY
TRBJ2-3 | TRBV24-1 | ATSIAGVQDTQY
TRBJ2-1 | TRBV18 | ASSPRTGWLDNEQF
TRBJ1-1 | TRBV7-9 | ASSFRTGLGNTEAF
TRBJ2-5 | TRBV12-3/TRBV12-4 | ASSSEEETQY
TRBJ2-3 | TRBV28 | ASRSGGAGAPTDTQY
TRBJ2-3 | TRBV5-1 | ASSLARGVTDTQY
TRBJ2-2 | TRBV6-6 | ASSLQGTNTGELF
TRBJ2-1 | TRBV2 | ASNGLAGADNEQF
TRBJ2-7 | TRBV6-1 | ASSEPGLQYEQY
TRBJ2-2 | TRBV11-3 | ASSFALRVTGELF
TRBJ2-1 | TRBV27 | ASSLEMSGSTYNEQF